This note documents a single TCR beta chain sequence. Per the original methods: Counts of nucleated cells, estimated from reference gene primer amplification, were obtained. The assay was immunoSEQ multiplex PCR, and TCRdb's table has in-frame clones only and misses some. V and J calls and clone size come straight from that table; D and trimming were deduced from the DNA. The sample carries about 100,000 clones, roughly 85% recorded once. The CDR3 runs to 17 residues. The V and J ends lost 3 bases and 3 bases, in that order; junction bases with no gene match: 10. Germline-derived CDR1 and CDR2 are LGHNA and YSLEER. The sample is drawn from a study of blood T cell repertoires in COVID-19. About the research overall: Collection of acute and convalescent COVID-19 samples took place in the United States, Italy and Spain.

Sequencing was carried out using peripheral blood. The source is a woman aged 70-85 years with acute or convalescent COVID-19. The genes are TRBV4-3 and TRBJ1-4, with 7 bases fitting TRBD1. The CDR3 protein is CASSQEGTVLSNEKLFF. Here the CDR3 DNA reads TGCGCCAGCAGCCAGGAAGGGACAGTGCTCTCTAATGAAAAACTGTTTTTT.